These T cell receptor beta chains were read from a single sample in a study of T cells in Graves' hyperthyroidism and ophthalmopathy. TCRdb re-derived calls from the multiplex PCR reads in MiXCR, one entry per CDR3 protein. The data show some 570,000 distinct CDR3 sequences, about 15% seen once. The sample taken for sequencing was blood. The receptors originated from a woman aged 18-29 years with Graves' ophthalmopathy. The conserved cysteine and the conserved F or W are not part of the CDR3 here. Fields, in order: J gene, V gene, D gene, CDR3 protein. D genes are given only for firm matches.

TRBJ2-1	TRBV7-9	NA	ASSLRVFEQF
TRBJ2-5	TRBV10-3	TRBD2	AISESLAEETQY
TRBJ2-2	TRBV10-3	NA	AITATRQGPYSPNTGELF
TRBJ2-1	TRBV5-1	TRBD1	ASSFTGGDEQF
TRBJ2-2	TRBV18	NA	ASSPDTWNTGELF
TRBJ1-1	TRBV12-3/TRBV12-4	NA	ASRTETIGTEAF
TRBJ1-1	TRBV20-1	NA	SAQTEATEAF
TRBJ2-3	TRBV5-5	NA	ASSLQGSYTDTQY
TRBJ1-1	TRBV29-1	NA	SVEEWGSNTEAF
TRBJ2-3	TRBV27	TRBD2	ASSLTSGGATDTQY
TRBJ1-2	TRBV30	TRBD1	AWSEEDRGQNGYT
TRBJ2-5	TRBV11-2	NA	ASSPRMGTQETQY
TRBJ2-5	TRBV15	NA	ATSRPELGPEGETQY
TRBJ2-3	TRBV7-8	NA	ASSRAGSGTDTQY
TRBJ1-1	TRBV11-2	NA	ASSRVTATAEAF
TRBJ2-5	TRBV3-1	NA	ASSPVAGGDTN
TRBJ2-1	TRBV11-2	TRBD2	ASSLSASGSSYNEQF
TRBJ2-7	TRBV3-1	TRBD1	ASRSGQGAYEQY
TRBJ1-6	TRBV20-1	NA	SAGRTIDSPLH
TRBJ2-7	TRBV30	TRBD2	AWSVPGGSRYEQY
TRBJ2-3	TRBV7-8	TRBD1	ASSLNDRATDTQY
TRBJ1-6	TRBV4-1	NA	ASSQDKGVYNSPLH
TRBJ1-3	TRBV28	TRBD1	ASSRDRGRGNTIY
TRBJ2-1	TRBV13	TRBD2	ASSPELAGNEQF
TRBJ1-1	TRBV29-1	TRBD1	SADSRDSWNTEAF
TRBJ1-3	TRBV6-2/TRBV6-3	NA	ASSSGTNSGNTIY
TRBJ1-2	TRBV28	TRBD1	ASSLPIDRGSVRGYT
TRBJ2-7	TRBV29-1	TRBD1	SVEDSLWTGGPREQY
TRBJ2-3	TRBV7-3	TRBD2	ASSPLGGGLAGIDTQY
TRBJ2-3	TRBV5-1	NA	ASSPVTTDTQY
TRBJ2-3	TRBV9	TRBD1	ASSDTRRGDRGTTDTQY
TRBJ2-1	TRBV7-8	NA	ASSLAALNGYNEQF
TRBJ2-2	TRBV19	NA	ASSERDAGELF
TRBJ2-3	TRBV18	NA	ASSLLRGGDTDTQY
TRBJ2-2	TRBV27	NA	ASSLGWGTGELF
TRBJ2-1	TRBV6-1	TRBD2	ASSSVSRTSGYNEQF
TRBJ2-7	TRBV7-9	NA	ASSHPDGYEQY
TRBJ2-7	TRBV28	TRBD2	ASSISGGPYEQY
TRBJ1-5	TRBV2	TRBD1	ASSGETGFQPQH
TRBJ1-2	TRBV3-1	NA	ASSQVTYGYT
TRBJ1-1	TRBV18	NA	ASSPPVLSSAEAF
TRBJ1-1	TRBV28	TRBD1	ASNSQGAGTEAF
TRBJ2-1	TRBV28	NA	ASSFGLGNEQF
TRBJ2-3	TRBV5-1	NA	ASSFRTLSTDTQY
TRBJ1-6	TRBV10-3	NA	AITEGDSPLH
TRBJ2-7	TRBV5-6	NA	ASSRVGPMGYEQY
TRBJ1-3	TRBV11-2	TRBD1	ASSPTGEGNTIY
TRBJ2-3	TRBV30	TRBD2	AWSVLAGEPDTQY
TRBJ1-1	TRBV6-1	NA	ASARRETEAF